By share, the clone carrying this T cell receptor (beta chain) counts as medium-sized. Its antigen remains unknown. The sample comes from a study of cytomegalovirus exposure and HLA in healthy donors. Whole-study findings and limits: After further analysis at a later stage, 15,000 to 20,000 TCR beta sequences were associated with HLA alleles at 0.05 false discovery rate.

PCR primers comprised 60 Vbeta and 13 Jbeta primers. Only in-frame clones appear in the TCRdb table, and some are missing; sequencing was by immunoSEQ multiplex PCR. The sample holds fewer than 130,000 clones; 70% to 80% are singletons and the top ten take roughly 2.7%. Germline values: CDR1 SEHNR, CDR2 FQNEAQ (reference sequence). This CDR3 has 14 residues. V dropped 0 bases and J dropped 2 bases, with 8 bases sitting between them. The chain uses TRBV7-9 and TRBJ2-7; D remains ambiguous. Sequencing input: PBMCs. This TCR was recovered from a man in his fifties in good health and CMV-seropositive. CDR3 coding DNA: TGTGCCAGCAGCTTAGCTTCGGGTACCTACGAGCAGTACTTC. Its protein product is CASSLASGTYEQYF.